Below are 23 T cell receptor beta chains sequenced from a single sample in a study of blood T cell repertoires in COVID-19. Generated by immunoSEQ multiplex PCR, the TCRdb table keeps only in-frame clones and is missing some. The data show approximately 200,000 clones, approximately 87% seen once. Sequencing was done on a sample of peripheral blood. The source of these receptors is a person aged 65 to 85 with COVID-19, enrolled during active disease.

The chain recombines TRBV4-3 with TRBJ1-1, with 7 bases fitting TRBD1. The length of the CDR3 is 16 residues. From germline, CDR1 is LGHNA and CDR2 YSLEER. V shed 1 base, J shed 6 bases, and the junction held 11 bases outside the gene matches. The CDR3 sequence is CASSQGPGTGDAEAFF. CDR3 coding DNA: TGCGCCAGCAGCCAAGGCCCTGGCACAGGGGACGCTGAAGCTTTCTTT.

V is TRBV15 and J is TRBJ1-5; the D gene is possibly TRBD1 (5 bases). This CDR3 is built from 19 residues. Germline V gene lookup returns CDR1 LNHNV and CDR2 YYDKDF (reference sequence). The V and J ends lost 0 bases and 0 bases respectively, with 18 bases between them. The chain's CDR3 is CATSRDDGGGLSSNQPQHF. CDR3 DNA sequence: TGTGCCACCAGCAGAGATGACGGGGGTGGGCTTTCTAGCAATCAGCCCCAGCATTTT.

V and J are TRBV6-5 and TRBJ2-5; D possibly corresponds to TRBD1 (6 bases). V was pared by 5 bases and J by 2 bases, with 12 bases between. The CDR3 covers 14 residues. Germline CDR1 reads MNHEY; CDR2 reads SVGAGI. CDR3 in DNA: TGTGCCAGCAGTCCCAGGGGACGACAAGAGACCCAGTACTTC. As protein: CASSPRGRQETQYF.

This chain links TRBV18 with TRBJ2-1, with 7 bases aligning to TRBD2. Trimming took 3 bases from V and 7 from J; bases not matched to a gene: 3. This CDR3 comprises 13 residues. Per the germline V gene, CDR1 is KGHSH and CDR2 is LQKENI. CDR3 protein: CASSPFGGNEQFF. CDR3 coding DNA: TGTGCCAGCTCACCGTTCGGGGGGAATGAGCAGTTCTTC.

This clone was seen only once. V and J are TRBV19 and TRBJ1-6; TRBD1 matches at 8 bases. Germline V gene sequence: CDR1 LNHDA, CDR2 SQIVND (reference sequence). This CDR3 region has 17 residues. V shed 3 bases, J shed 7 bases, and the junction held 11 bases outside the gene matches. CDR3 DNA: TGTGCCAGTAGTATCGGGTCAGGGGGCGCTCGGAATTCACCCCTCCACTTT. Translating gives CASSIGSGGARNSPLHF.

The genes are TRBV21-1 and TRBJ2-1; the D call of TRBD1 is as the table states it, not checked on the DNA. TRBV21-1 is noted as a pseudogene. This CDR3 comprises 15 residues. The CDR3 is CASSGPQLSYNEQFF. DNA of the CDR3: TGTGCCAGCAGCGGGCCCCAGCTTTCCTACAATGAGCAGTTCTTC.

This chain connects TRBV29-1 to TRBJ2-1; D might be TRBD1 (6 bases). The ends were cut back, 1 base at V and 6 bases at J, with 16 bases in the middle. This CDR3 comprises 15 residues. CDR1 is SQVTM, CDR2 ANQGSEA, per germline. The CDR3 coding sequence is TGCAGCGTTGAAGCACCTTACAGGGCAGGCAATGAGCAGTTCTTC. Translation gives CSVEAPYRAGNEQFF.

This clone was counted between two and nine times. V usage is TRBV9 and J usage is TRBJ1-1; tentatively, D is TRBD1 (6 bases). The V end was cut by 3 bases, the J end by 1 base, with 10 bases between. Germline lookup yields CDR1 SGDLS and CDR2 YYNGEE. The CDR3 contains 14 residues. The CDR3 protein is CASSGLQGNTEAFF. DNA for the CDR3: TGTGCCAGCAGCGGGCTACAGGGGAACACTGAAGCTTTCTTT. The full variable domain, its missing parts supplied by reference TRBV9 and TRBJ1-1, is DSGVTQTPKHLITATGQRVTLRCSPRSGDLSVYWYQQSLDQGLQFLIQYYNGEERAKGNILERFSAQQFPDLHSELNLSSLELGDSALYFCASSGLQGNTEAFFGQGTRLTVV.

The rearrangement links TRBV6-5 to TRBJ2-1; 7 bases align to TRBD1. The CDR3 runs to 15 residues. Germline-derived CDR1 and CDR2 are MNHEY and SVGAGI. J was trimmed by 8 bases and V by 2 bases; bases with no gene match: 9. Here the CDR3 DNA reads TGTGCCAGCAGTTACCAGACTGACAGGGCCTATGAGCAGTTCTTC. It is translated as CASSYQTDRAYEQFF.

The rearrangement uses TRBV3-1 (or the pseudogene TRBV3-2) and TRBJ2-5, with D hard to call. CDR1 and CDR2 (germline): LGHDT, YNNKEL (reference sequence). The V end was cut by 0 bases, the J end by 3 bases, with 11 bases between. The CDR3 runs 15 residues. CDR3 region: CASSQEGEAEETQYF. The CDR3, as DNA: TGTGCCAGCAGCCAAGAAGGAGAAGCCGAAGAGACCCAGTACTTC.

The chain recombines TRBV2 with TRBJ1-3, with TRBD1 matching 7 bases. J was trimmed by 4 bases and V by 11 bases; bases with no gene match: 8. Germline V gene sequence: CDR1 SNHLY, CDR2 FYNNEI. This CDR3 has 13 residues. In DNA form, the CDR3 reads TGTGCCTCTCAAGGGGGCTCGGGAAACACCATATATTTT. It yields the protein CASQGGSGNTIYF.

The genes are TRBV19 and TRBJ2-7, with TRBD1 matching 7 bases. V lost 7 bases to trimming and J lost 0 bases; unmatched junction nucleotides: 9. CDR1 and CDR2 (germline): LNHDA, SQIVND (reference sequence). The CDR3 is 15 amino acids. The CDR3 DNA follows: TGTGCCAGTACCCCAGACAGGGACGGCTCCTACGAGCAGTACTTC. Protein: CASTPDRDGSYEQYF.

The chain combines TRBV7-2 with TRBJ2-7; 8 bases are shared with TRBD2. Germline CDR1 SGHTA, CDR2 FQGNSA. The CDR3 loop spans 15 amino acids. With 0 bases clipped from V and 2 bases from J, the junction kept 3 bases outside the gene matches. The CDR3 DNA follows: TGTGCCAGCAGCTTAGCCAGCGGGGGTCCCTACGAGCAGTACTTC. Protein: CASSLASGGPYEQYF.

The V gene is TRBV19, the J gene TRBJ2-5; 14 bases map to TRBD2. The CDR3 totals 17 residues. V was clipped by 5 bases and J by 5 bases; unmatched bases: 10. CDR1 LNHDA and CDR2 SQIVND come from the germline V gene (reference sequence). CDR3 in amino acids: CASSAGTSGRPRETQYF. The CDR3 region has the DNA TGTGCCAGTAGTGCAGGGACTAGCGGGAGACCCCGGGAGACCCAGTACTTC.

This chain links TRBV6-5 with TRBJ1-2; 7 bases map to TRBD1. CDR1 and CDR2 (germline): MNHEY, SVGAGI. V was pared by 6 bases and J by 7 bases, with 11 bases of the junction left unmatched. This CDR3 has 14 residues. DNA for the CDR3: TGTGCCAGCAGGGGAATAGACAGGGCGGGTGGCTACACCTTC. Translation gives CASRGIDRAGGYTF.

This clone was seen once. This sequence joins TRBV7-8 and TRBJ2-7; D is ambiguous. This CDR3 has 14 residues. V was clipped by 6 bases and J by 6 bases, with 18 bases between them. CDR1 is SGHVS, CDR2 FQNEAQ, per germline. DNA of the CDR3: TGTGCCAGCAGTTCGACTCACCCACCTCTCGAGCAGTACTTC. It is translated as CASSSTHPPLEQYF.

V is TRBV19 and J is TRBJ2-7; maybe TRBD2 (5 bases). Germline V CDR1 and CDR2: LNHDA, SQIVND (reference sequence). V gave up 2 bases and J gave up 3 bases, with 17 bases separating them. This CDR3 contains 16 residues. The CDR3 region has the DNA TGTGCCAGTAGTATAAGTCTGCAACGGGGATACTACGAGCAGTACTTC. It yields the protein CASSISLQRGYYEQYF.

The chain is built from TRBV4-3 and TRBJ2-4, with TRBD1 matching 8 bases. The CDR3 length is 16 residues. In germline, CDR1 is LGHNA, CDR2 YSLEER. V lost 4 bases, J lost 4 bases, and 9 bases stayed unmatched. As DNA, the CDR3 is TGCGCCAGCAGCCGCGGGACAGGTGTTGTTAAAAACATTCAGTACTTC. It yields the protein CASSRGTGVVKNIQYF.

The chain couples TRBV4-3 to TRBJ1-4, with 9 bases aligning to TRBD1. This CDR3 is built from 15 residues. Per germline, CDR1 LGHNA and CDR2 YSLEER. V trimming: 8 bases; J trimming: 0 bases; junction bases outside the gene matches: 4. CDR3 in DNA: TGCGCCAGCCGGGACAGGGCAGCAACTAATGAAAAACTGTTTTTT. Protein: CASRDRAATNEKLFF.

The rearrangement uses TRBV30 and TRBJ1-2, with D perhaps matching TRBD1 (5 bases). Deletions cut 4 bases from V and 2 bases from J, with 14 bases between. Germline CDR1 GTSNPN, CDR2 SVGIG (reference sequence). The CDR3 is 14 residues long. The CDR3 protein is CAWKIGGENYGYTF. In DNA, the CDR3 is TGTGCCTGGAAAATAGGAGGGGAAAACTATGGCTACACCTTC. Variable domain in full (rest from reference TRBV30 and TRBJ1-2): SQTIHQWPATLVQPVGSPLSLECTVEGTSNPNLYWYRQAAGRGLQLLFYSVGIGQISSEVPQNLSASRPQDRQFILSSKKLLLSDSGFYLCAWKIGGENYGYTFGSGTRLTVV.

CDR3 sequence reads: CASSLYGSGSGNTIYF. CDR3 bases: TGCGCCAGCAGCTTGTACGGTAGTGGCTCTGGAAACACCATATATTTT. The rearrangement joins TRBV5-1 to TRBJ1-3; D is undetermined. This CDR3 has 16 amino acids. V was pared by 1 base and J by 0 bases, with 11 bases between. Germline CDR1 SGHRS, CDR2 YFSETQ.

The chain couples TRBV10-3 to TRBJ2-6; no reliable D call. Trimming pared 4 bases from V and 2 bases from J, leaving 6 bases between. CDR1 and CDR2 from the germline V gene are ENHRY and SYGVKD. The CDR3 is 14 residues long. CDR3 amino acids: CAISAIPGANVLTF. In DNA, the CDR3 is TGTGCCATCAGTGCTATACCTGGGGCCAACGTCCTGACTTTC.

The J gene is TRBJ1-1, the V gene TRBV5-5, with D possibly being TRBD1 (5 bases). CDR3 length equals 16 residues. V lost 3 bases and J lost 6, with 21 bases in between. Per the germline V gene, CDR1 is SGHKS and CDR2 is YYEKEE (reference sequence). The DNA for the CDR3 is TGTGCCAGCAGCTGGAACGCTGGGGCGCGCGGCCCTGAAGCTTTCTTT. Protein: CASSWNAGARGPEAFF.